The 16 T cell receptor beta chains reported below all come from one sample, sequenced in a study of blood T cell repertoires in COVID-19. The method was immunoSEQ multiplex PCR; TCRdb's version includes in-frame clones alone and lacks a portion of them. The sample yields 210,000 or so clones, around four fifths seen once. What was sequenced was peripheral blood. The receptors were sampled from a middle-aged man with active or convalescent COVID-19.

The CDR3 loop reads CASTQVITNTGELFF. As DNA, the CDR3 is TGTGCCAGCACCCAGGTGATCACGAACACCGGGGAGCTGTTTTTT. V usage is TRBV2 and J usage is TRBJ2-2, with no clear D. Germline CDR1 SNHLY, CDR2 FYNNEI. The CDR3 covers 15 residues. The V end was cut by 7 bases, the J end by 0 bases, with 12 bases between.

Here the CDR3 reads CASSKLTGSNTEAFF. CDR3 DNA sequence: TGTGCCAGCAGCAAATTAACAGGGTCAAACACTGAAGCTTTCTTT. V is TRBV21-1 and J is TRBJ1-1; the table calls TRBD1, which could not be checked here. TRBV21-1 is a pseudogene segment. This CDR3 region has 15 residues.

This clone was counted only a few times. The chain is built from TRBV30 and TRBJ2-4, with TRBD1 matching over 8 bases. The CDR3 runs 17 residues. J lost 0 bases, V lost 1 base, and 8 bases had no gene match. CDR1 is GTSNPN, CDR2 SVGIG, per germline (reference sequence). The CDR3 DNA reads TGTGCCTGGAGTGATAGACAGGGGATACTAGCCAAAAACATTCAGTACTTC. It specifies CAWSDRQGILAKNIQYF.

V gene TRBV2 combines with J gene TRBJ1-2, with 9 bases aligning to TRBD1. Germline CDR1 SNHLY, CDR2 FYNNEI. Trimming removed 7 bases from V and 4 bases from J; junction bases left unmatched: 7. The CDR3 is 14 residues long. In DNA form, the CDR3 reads TGTGCCAGCACAGAGGACAGGGGACTCTATGGCTACACCTTC. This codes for CASTEDRGLYGYTF.

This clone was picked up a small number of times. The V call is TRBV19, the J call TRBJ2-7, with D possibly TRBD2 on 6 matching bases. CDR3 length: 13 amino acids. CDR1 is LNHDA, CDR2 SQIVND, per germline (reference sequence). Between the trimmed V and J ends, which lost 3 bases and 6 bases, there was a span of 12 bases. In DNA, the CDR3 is TGTGCCAGTAGTATGGGAGGTTTACGCGAGCAGTACTTC. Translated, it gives CASSMGGLREQYF.

The DNA of the CDR3 is TGTGCCAGCAGCTTACAGGGGCCGGCCTACGAGCAGTACTTC. It translates to CASSLQGPAYEQYF. The chain is built from TRBV7-2 and TRBJ2-7; D might be TRBD1 (6 bases). The V gene's germline CDR1 is SGHTA and CDR2 FQGNSA. V was clipped by 2 bases and J by 2 bases, with 10 bases between them. CDR3 length: 14 amino acids.

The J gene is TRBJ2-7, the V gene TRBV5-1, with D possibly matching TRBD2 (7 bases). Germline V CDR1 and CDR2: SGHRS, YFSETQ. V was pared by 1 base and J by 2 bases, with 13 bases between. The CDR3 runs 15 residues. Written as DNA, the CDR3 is TGCGCCAGCAGCTTGAAGGGGGGGGGACCCTACGAGCAGTACTTC. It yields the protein CASSLKGGGPYEQYF.

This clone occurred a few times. The CDR3 here is CASLAGMPETQYF. The CDR3 nucleotides read TGCGCCAGCCTAGCGGGGATGCCAGAGACCCAGTACTTC. The gene calls are TRBV10-1 and TRBJ2-5; TRBD2 agrees at 9 bases. Germline V gives CDR1 WNHNN, CDR2 SYGVQD (reference sequence). The CDR3 covers 13 residues. V lost 8 bases to trimming and J lost 4 bases; unmatched junction nucleotides: 5.

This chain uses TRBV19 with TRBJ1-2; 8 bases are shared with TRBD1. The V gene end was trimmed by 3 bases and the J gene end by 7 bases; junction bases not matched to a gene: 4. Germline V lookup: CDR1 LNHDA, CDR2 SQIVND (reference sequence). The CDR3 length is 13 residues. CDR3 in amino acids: CASSIRQGFGYTF. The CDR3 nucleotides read TGTGCCAGTAGTATCAGACAGGGGTTTGGCTACACCTTC.

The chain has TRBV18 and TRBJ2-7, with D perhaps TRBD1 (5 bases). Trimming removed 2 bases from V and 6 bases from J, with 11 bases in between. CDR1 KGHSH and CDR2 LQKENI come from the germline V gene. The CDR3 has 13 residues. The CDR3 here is CASSPVRALEQYF. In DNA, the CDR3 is TGTGCCAGCTCACCAGTCAGGGCGCTCGAGCAGTACTTC.

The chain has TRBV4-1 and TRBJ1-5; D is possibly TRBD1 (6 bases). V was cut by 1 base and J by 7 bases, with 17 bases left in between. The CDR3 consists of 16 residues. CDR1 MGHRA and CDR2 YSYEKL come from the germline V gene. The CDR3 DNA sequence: TGCGCCAGCAGCCAAGTCTGGTGGCGGGGGCGGCAGCCCCAGCATTTT. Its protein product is CASSQVWWRGRQPQHF.

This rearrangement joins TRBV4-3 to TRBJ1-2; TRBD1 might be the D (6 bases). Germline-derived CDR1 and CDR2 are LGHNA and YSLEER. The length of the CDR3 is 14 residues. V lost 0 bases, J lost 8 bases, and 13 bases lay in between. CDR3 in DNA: TGCGCCAGCAGCCAAGATGAAGGGGGAGGGGGCTACACCTTC. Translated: CASSQDEGGGGYTF.

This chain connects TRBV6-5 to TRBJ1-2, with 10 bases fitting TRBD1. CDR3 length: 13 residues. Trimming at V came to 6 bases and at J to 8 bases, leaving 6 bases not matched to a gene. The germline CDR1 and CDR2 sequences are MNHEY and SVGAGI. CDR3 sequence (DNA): TGTGCCAGCAGCAGACAGGGGGCGGAGGGCTACACCTTC. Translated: CASSRQGAEGYTF.

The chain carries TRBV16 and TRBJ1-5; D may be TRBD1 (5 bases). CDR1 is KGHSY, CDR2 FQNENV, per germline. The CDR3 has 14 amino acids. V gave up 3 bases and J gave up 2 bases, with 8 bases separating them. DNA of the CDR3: TGTGCCAGCAGCCAGGGGCTAGGCAATCAGCCCCAGCATTTT. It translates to CASSQGLGNQPQHF.

The CDR3, as DNA: TGTGCCAGCAGCTTAGCTTCGCGGGAGGCCGGGAGCACAGATACGCAGTATTTT. Translation: CASSLASREAGSTDTQYF. The rearrangement links TRBV13 to TRBJ2-3; 8 bases fit TRBD2. The CDR3 totals 18 residues. Trimming took 1 base from V and 0 from J; bases not matched to a gene: 9. Germline CDR1 and CDR2: PRHDT and FYEKMQ (reference sequence).

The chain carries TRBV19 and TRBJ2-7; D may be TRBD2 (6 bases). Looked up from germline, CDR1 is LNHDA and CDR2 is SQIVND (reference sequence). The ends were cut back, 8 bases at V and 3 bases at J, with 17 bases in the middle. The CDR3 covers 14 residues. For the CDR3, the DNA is TGTGCCAGTCAGCTCCAACGGGGGAACTACGAGCAGTACTTC. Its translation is CASQLQRGNYEQYF.